Below are 20 T cell receptor beta chains sequenced from a single sample in a study of cytomegalovirus exposure and HLA in healthy donors. The study ran its PCR with 60 Vbeta and 13 Jbeta primers. The protocol was immunoSEQ multiplex PCR, while the TCRdb copy is restricted to in-frame clones and leaves out a portion. The sample records more than 200,000 clones, roughly 80% being singletons. The sequencing input was PBMCs. The receptors come from a man between 40 and 49 years old in good health and CMV-seronegative.

The gene calls are TRBV10-3 and TRBJ2-5; 9 bases are shared with TRBD1. Germline CDR1 and CDR2: ENHRY and SYGVKD. V lost 3 bases and J lost 4; bases outside the gene matches: 9. The CDR3 extends over 16 amino acids. The CDR3 DNA is TGTGCCATCAGTGACCACAGGGGGCCGAGGTCAGAGACCCAGTACTTC. It is translated as CAISDHRGPRSETQYF.

This chain links TRBV18 with TRBJ1-2; D is undetermined. The CDR3 loop spans 14 amino acids. Germline V gene lookup returns CDR1 KGHSH and CDR2 LQKENI. The V gene lost 1 base and the J gene lost 4 bases, with 10 bases spanning the gap. The CDR3 nucleotides read TGTGCCAGCTCACCACAGAACAACCTCTATGGCTACACCTTC. Residues: CASSPQNNLYGYTF.

This chain connects TRBV5-4 to TRBJ2-7, with 10 bases aligning to TRBD1. Trimming at V came to 6 bases and at J to 3 bases, leaving 9 bases not matched to a gene. Looked up from germline, CDR1 is SGHNT and CDR2 is YYREEE (reference sequence). This CDR3 comprises 15 residues. The chain's CDR3 is CASTSPGQGIYEQYF. Written as DNA, the CDR3 is TGTGCCAGCACCTCTCCGGGACAGGGGATCTACGAGCAGTACTTC.

The V and J genes are TRBV7-9 and TRBJ2-7, with 7 bases that match TRBD2. Germline values: CDR1 SEHNR, CDR2 FQNEAQ (reference sequence). This CDR3 has 14 amino acids. The V and J ends lost 6 bases and 0 bases, in that order; junction bases with no gene match: 5. Here the CDR3 DNA reads TGTGCCAGCAGTTGGGGGGGTAGCTCCTACGAGCAGTACTTC. Protein: CASSWGGSSYEQYF.

The gene calls are TRBV5-1 and TRBJ1-3, with TRBD1 matching over 9 bases. The CDR3 contains 16 residues. The V gene end was trimmed by 4 bases and the J gene end by 1 base; junction bases not matched to a gene: 6. Looked up from germline, CDR1 is SGHRS and CDR2 is YFSETQ. Here the CDR3 reads CASSSGTGLSGNTIYF. DNA for the CDR3: TGCGCCAGCAGCAGTGGGACAGGGTTATCTGGAAACACCATATATTTT.

The chain recombines TRBV6-1 with TRBJ2-7, with 7 bases that match TRBD1. This CDR3 has 15 residues. Germline V gene sequence: CDR1 MNHNS, CDR2 SASEGT. The V gene end was trimmed by 0 bases and the J gene end by 3 bases; junction bases not matched to a gene: 5. CDR3 bases: TGTGCCAGCAGTGAAGCTCCGGGACAGAGCTACGAGCAGTACTTC. Translation gives CASSEAPGQSYEQYF.

The rearrangement joins TRBV7-8 to TRBJ1-1; D might be TRBD1 (6 bases). In germline, CDR1 is SGHVS, CDR2 FQNEAQ. The length of the CDR3 is 16 residues. The V and J ends lost 2 bases and 0 bases respectively, with 13 bases between them. The CDR3 DNA is TGTGCCAGCAGCTTAACGACAGGCAATATGAACACTGAAGCTTTCTTT. Protein sequence: CASSLTTGNMNTEAFF.

The chain employs TRBV5-6 and TRBJ1-5; 8 nucleotides line up with TRBD1. The CDR3 has 15 amino acids. Germline CDR1 reads SGHDT; CDR2 reads YYEEEE. The junction had 9 bases not matched to a gene; V was cut back by 1 base and J by 9 bases. CDR3 coding DNA: TGTGCCAGCAGCTTGCGGCAGGGGGCCATCTGGCCCCAGCATTTT. This encodes CASSLRQGAIWPQHF.

The chain employs TRBV5-6 and TRBJ1-5; TRBD1 is a possible D gene (5 bases). Germline lookup yields CDR1 SGHDT and CDR2 YYEEEE. Trimming stripped 4 bases from V and 2 bases from J, with 10 bases between. The CDR3 sequence is 14 residues long. CDR3: CASSPGGGNQPQHF. In DNA, the CDR3 is TGTGCCAGCAGCCCGGGGGGGGGCAATCAGCCCCAGCATTTT.

This chain joins TRBV30 and TRBJ2-7; TRBD2 aligns across 7 bases. The germline CDR1 and CDR2 sequences are GTSNPN and SVGIG (reference sequence). The junction had 4 bases not matched to a gene; V was cut back by 0 bases and J by 2 bases. The CDR3 runs 14 residues. CDR3 DNA sequence: TGTGCCTGGAGTGTATCGGGGGGACCCTACGAGCAGTACTTC. Its translation is CAWSVSGGPYEQYF.

The rearrangement links TRBV27 to TRBJ1-2; D is unresolved. V lost 6 bases and J lost 7, with 27 bases in between. This CDR3 region has 17 residues. The germline V gene encodes CDR1 MNHEY and CDR2 SMNVEV (reference sequence). The CDR3 coding sequence is TGTGCCAGCAGCCCACCCGAAGCCCAACCAGGTGCTCTTGGCTACACCTTC. As protein: CASSPPEAQPGALGYTF.

The chain is built from TRBV30 and TRBJ1-3, with D uncertain. V gave up 2 bases and J gave up 1 base, with 12 bases separating them. The CDR3 is 15 residues long. CDR1 and CDR2 (germline): GTSNPN, SVGIG (reference sequence). Written as DNA, the CDR3 is TGTGCCTGGAGTCGGCCGTTACTATCTGGAAACACCATATATTTT. The encoded protein is CAWSRPLLSGNTIYF.

This clone was seen once. The V and J genes are TRBV25-1 and TRBJ2-5, with no clear D. The CDR3 is 15 residues long. Between the trimmed V and J ends, which lost 5 bases and 4 bases, there was a span of 17 bases. Germline V gene lookup returns CDR1 MGHDK and CDR2 SYGVNS. The CDR3 here is CASSTLGPGRETQYF. The CDR3 region has the DNA TGTGCCAGCAGTACATTGGGTCCGGGTCGAGAGACCCAGTACTTC.

The CDR3, as DNA: TGCGCCAGCAGCACAGGGTCGGCTTCGGAGACCCAGTACTTC. This codes for CASSTGSASETQYF. The V and J genes are TRBV5-1 and TRBJ2-5; TRBD1 might be the D (6 bases). The CDR3 extends over 14 amino acids. Germline V CDR1 and CDR2: SGHRS, YFSETQ. V gave up 4 bases and J gave up 5 bases, with 15 bases separating them. Filled out from reference TRBV5-1 and TRBJ2-5, the complete variable domain reads KAGVTQTPRYLIKTRGQQVTLSCSPISGHRSVSWYQQTPGQGLQFLFEYFSETQRNKGNFPGRFSGRQFSNSRSEMNVSTLELGDSALYLCASSTGSASETQYFGPGTRLLVL.

This clone was seen a few times. This sequence joins TRBV6-1 and TRBJ2-6, with no clear D. The V gene lost 6 bases and the J gene lost 8 bases, with 17 bases spanning the gap. CDR3 length equals 15 residues. Per the germline V gene, CDR1 is MNHNS and CDR2 is SASEGT. CDR3 DNA: TGTGCCAGCAGCAACCGTCTGGTGGGCACCAACGTCCTGACTTTC. It is translated as CASSNRLVGTNVLTF.

This chain connects TRBV7-2 to TRBJ2-3; 9 positions agree with TRBD1. CDR3 length: 16 amino acids. The V and J ends lost 0 bases and 6 bases, in that order; junction bases with no gene match: 7. Looked up from germline, CDR1 is SGHTA and CDR2 is FQGNSA. CDR3 residues: CASSLAPGTGFDTQYF. The DNA for the CDR3 is TGTGCCAGCAGCTTAGCCCCCGGGACAGGGTTTGATACGCAGTATTTT. The variable domain in full, with the rest retrieved from reference TRBV7-2 and TRBJ2-3, is GAGVSQSPSNKVTEKGKDVELRCDPISGHTALYWYRQSLGQGLEFLIYFQGNSAPDKSGLPSDRFSAERTGGSVSTLTIQRTQQEDSAVYLCASSLAPGTGFDTQYFGPGTRLTVL.

A note on this clone: Different DNA sequences within this sample yield the same CDR3. J is TRBJ1-2 and V is TRBV9, with D hard to call. With 0 bases removed from V and 7 bases from J, the gap between germline ends came to 7 bases. The CDR3 is 12 amino acids. CDR1 SGDLS and CDR2 YYNGEE come from the germline V gene. The CDR3 protein is CASSVGRGGYTF. Here the CDR3 DNA reads TGTGCCAGCAGCGTAGGCCGAGGTGGCTACACCTTC.

The genes are TRBV19 and TRBJ2-1, with 11 positions matching TRBD2. The germline CDR1 and CDR2 sequences are LNHDA and SQIVND (reference sequence). V was pared by 6 bases and J by 8 bases, with 3 bases of the junction left unmatched. This CDR3 has 13 amino acids. This CDR3 reads CASRTSGRHEQFF. The CDR3 DNA is TGTGCCAGTAGAACTAGCGGGAGACATGAGCAGTTCTTC.

The CDR3 bases are TGTGCCATCAGAACTAGCGGGGGGCCTCAAGAGACCCAGTACTTC. Translated, it gives CAIRTSGGPQETQYF. V is TRBV10-3 and J is TRBJ2-5, with TRBD2 matching 12 bases. With V trimmed by 6 bases and J by 2 bases, 4 bases remained unmatched. Germline CDR1 and CDR2: ENHRY and SYGVKD. The CDR3 spans 15 residues.

The V gene is TRBV7-6, the J gene TRBJ2-3, with 12 bases fitting TRBD2. The V gene's germline CDR1 is SGHVS and CDR2 FNYEAQ. After removal of 4 bases from V and 4 bases from J, the junction contained 6 bases not matched to a gene. There are 16 residues in the CDR3. The CDR3 loop reads CASSSRPSGGADTQYF. CDR3 coding DNA: TGTGCCAGCAGCTCCCGCCCTAGCGGGGGGGCAGATACGCAGTATTTT. The whole variable domain, filled in from reference TRBV7-6 and TRBJ2-3, reads GAGVSQSPRYKVTKRGQDVALRCDPISGHVSLYWYRQALGQGPEFLTYFNYEAQQDKSGLPNDRFSAERPEGSISTLTIQRTEQRDSAMYRCASSSRPSGGADTQYFGPGTRLTVL.